This TCR beta chain derives from a study of shared clonotypes between healthy human individuals. Study summary: A couple of female and a few male donors aged 18 to 49 were enrolled. Per donor, CD8 memory used one plate, CD8 naive used two, CD4 memory used three and CD4 naive used three. Findings of the study overall: Lower generation probabilities were found for non-shared clonotypes than for those shared by all four donors.

Deep was the level used in running the assay. Assay: immunoSEQ multiplex PCR; the TCRdb copy retains only in-frame clones and omits some. The sample records some 2,500,000 clones, 92% being singletons. Remarks on this clone: Its antigen is as yet unknown. In the same sample, other DNA sequences code for this CDR3.

Sequencing was carried out using naive CD4+ T cells from PBMCs. Subset of the sample: CD45RA+ positively selected. The source of this sequence is a man in his late teens or twenties in good health. Some clones in this sample may be carry-over from other donors' samples.

The CDR3 sequence: CASSLRLADSYEQYF. CDR3 coding DNA: TGCGCCAGCAGCTTGAGACTAGCGGACTCCTACGAGCAGTACTTC. The gene calls are TRBV5-1 and TRBJ2-7; 9 nucleotides align to TRBD2. Per the germline V gene, CDR1 is SGHRS and CDR2 is YFSETQ. The CDR3 totals 15 residues. The junction had 2 bases not matched to a gene; V was cut back by 1 base and J by 0 bases.